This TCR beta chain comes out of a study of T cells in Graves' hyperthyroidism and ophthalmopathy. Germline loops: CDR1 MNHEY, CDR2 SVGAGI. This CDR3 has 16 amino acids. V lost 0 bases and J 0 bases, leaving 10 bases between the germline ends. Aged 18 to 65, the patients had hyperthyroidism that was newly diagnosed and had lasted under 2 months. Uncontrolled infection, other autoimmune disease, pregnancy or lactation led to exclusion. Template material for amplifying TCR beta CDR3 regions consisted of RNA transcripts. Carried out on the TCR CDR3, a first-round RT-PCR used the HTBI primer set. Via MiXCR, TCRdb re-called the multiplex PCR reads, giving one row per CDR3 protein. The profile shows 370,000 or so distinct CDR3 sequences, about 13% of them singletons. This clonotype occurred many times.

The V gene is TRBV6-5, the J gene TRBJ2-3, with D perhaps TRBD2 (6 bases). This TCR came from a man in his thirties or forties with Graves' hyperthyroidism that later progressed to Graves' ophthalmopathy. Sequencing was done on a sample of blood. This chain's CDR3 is CASSYSILASTDTQYF. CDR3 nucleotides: TGTGCCAGCAGTTACTCGATACTAGCTAGCACAGATACGCAGTATTTT.